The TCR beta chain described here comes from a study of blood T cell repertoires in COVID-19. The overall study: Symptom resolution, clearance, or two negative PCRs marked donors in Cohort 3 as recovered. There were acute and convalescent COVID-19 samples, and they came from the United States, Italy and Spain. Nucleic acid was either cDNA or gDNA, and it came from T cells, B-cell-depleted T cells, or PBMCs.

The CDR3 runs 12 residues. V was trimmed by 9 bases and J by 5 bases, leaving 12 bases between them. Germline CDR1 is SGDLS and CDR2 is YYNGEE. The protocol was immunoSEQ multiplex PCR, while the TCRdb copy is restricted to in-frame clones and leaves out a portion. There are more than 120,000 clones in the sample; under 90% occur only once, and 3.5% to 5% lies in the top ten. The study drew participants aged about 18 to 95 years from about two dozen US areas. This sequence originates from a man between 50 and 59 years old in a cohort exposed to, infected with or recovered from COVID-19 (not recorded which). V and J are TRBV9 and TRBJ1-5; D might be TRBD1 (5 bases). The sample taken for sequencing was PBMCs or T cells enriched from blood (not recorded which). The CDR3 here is CAKLGEDQPQHF. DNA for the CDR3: TGTGCCAAATTGGGGGAGGATCAGCCCCAGCATTTT.